The TCR beta chain under discussion was sequenced for a study of T cell responses to AZD1222 COVID-19 vaccine. Assay used: immunoSEQ multiplex PCR; TCRdb lists only in-frame clones, some missing. The sample lists 90,000 to 150,000 clones, roughly 90% occurring once. V shed 6 bases and J 0 bases; nucleotides not matched to a gene: 3. Germline assignment: CDR1 MNHEY and CDR2 SVGAGI. The CDR3 is 15 amino acids. Specimen: peripheral blood, collected 28 days after the second AZD1222 dose. This rearrangement joins TRBV6-5 to TRBJ2-2; 8 bases line up with TRBD1. The clonotype originates from an adult who received the AZD1222 COVID-19 vaccine. The CDR3 spells CASRGQVSNTGELFF. The CDR3 bases are TGTGCCAGCAGGGGACAGGTCTCGAACACCGGGGAGCTGTTTTTT.